The 16 T cell receptor beta chains in this list originate from one sample, sequenced in a study of T cells in localized non-small cell lung cancer. Using immunoSEQ multiplex PCR, the repertoire was profiled, and TCRdb retains in-frame clones only, with some absent. The sample lists 70,000 to 80,000 clones; 88% were seen once. The sample in question was peripheral blood, obtained before any cancer treatment. These receptors came from a woman aged 40-75 years with stage I squamous cell lung carcinoma.

The chain joins TRBV10-2 to TRBJ1-2; the match to TRBD1 covers 10 bases. CDR3 length: 15 residues. J lost 8 bases, V lost 3 bases, and 9 bases had no gene match. The V gene's germline CDR1 is WSHSY and CDR2 SAAADI. The CDR3 DNA reads as TGCGCCAGCAGTGACCCTTGGACAGGGGGAAGAGGCTACACCTTC. It specifies CASSDPWTGGRGYTF.

The chain uses TRBV28 and TRBJ2-3, with 7 bases lining up with TRBD2. The CDR3 is made up of 14 amino acids. Germline CDR1 is MDHEN and CDR2 is SYDVKM. With 5 bases clipped from V and 2 bases from J, the junction kept 4 bases outside the gene matches. CDR3 DNA: TGTGCCAGCAGTACGGCGGGAGACACAGATACGCAGTATTTT. Its translation: CASSTAGDTDTQYF.

The chain has TRBV6-5 and TRBJ1-2; D unclear. The CDR3 is 13 residues long. V was shortened by 5 bases and J by 1 base, with 8 bases between the two germline ends. Germline V gene data show CDR1 as MNHEY and CDR2 as SVGAGI. CDR3 nucleotide sequence: TGTGCCAGCAGTCCCATGAATAACTATGGCTACACCTTC. Protein product: CASSPMNNYGYTF.

The chain is built from TRBV6-1 and TRBJ1-1; possible D gene TRBD1, 5 bases. The V end lost 6 bases, the J end lost 8 bases, and 13 bases lay between the germline ends. CDR1 is MNHNS and CDR2 is SASEGT in the germline V gene. The CDR3 totals 12 residues. CDR3 sequence: CASSLRQMEAFF. The CDR3, as DNA: TGTGCCAGCAGCCTAAGACAGATGGAAGCTTTCTTT.

This sequence joins TRBV12-1 and TRBJ2-1; whether TRBD2, the table's D call, matches the DNA was not checked. TRBV12-1 is a pseudogene locus. CDR3 length equals 15 residues. This CDR3 reads CASSPGLESYNEQFF. CDR3 DNA sequence: TGTGCCAGCAGCCCGGGACTAGAATCCTACAATGAGCAGTTCTTC.

The V and J genes are TRBV6-5 and TRBJ1-4; perhaps TRBD1 as D (6 bases). CDR1 and CDR2 from the germline V gene are MNHEY and SVGAGI. V shed 4 bases and J shed 8 bases, with 17 bases lying between them. The CDR3 is 15 amino acids. As DNA, the CDR3 is TGTGCCAGCAGTTCCGGGGGGGGCTTTAGGGAAAAACTGTTTTTT. It encodes CASSSGGGFREKLFF.

The gene calls are TRBV7-8 and TRBJ2-7, with unresolved D. The CDR3 extends over 14 amino acids. Trimming stripped 2 bases from V and 2 bases from J, with 10 bases between. The germline V gene has CDR1 SGHVS and CDR2 FQNEAQ. CDR3 DNA: TGTGCCAGCAGCTTACCGGCAGTTACCTACGAGCAGTACTTC. This sequence encodes CASSLPAVTYEQYF.

The chain carries TRBV10-3 and TRBJ2-7; either TRBD1 or TRBD2 may supply D (5 bases each). The CDR3 is 13 amino acids. Trimming cost V 10 bases and J 3 bases, with 16 bases left between them. CDR1 and CDR2 from the germline V gene are ENHRY and SYGVKD. This chain's CDR3 is CATWDPRRYEQYF. CDR3 in DNA: TGTGCCACATGGGACCCACGGCGCTACGAGCAGTACTTC.

This chain's CDR3 is CASSQTGWVDTQYF. The CDR3 DNA reads TGTGCCAGCAGTCAGACAGGGTGGGTAGATACGCAGTATTTT. The chain employs TRBV6-1 and TRBJ2-3; TRBD1 agrees at 7 bases. V lost 5 bases to trimming and J lost 5 bases; unmatched junction nucleotides: 7. The CDR3 spans 14 residues. Germline V gene data show CDR1 as MNHNS and CDR2 as SASEGT.

The table lists this clone with a count of one. The chain employs TRBV9 and TRBJ2-1; perhaps TRBD2 as D (6 bases). Trimming took 0 bases from V and 4 from J, leaving 11 bases between them. In germline, CDR1 is SGDLS, CDR2 YYNGEE. The CDR3 contains 15 residues. The CDR3: CASSVGEGTYNEQFF. CDR3 sequence (DNA): TGTGCCAGCAGCGTAGGAGAGGGGACTTACAATGAGCAGTTCTTC.

CDR3 bases: TGTGCCAGCAGCCCACCGGGACAGGGGGCTATCTATGAGCAGTTCTTC. It is translated as CASSPPGQGAIYEQFF. V is TRBV4-2 and J is TRBJ2-1; 12 nucleotides agree with TRBD1. The CDR3 has 16 residues. Germline V gives CDR1 LGHNA, CDR2 YNFKEQ. The V and J ends lost 4 bases and 8 bases, in that order; junction bases with no gene match: 9.

The chain recombines TRBV7-3 with TRBJ2-5; perhaps D is TRBD1 or TRBD2 (5 bases each). The CDR3 loop spans 14 amino acids. Deletions cut 5 bases from V and 2 bases from J, with 12 bases between. The V gene's germline CDR1 is SGHTA and CDR2 FQGTGA. CDR3 in DNA: TGTGCCAGCAGCCCGGGACCGAATCAAGAGACCCAGTACTTC. Encoded protein: CASSPGPNQETQYF.

The chain has TRBV5-6 and TRBJ1-1; D possibly corresponds to TRBD1 (5 bases). Trimming pared 4 bases from V and 5 bases from J, leaving 15 bases between. Germline V CDR1 and CDR2: SGHDT, YYEEEE. The CDR3 is made up of 14 amino acids. The chain's CDR3 is CASSQGPEGTEAFF. The CDR3 DNA is TGTGCCAGCAGCCAAGGACCCGAGGGGACTGAAGCTTTCTTT.

The chain has TRBV9 and TRBJ2-5; D is perhaps TRBD2 (7 bases). V lost 4 bases and J lost 2, with 12 bases in between. CDR1 and CDR2 from the germline V gene are SGDLS and YYNGEE. CDR3 length: 14 amino acids. CDR3 in DNA: TGTGCCAGCAGCTCGGGGGGCCGTCAAGAGACCCAGTACTTC. This codes for CASSSGGRQETQYF.

The rearrangement uses TRBV19 and TRBJ1-5; no reliable D call. Germline V gene sequence: CDR1 LNHDA, CDR2 SQIVND (reference sequence). V gave up 9 bases and J gave up 1 base, with 4 bases separating them. The CDR3 sequence is 11 residues long. The CDR3 is CASGSNQPQHF. The CDR3 DNA reads TGTGCCAGCGGGAGCAATCAGCCCCAGCATTTT.

V usage is TRBV15 and J usage is TRBJ2-2; TRBD1 is a possible D gene (6 bases). Looked up from germline, CDR1 is LNHNV and CDR2 is YYDKDF (reference sequence). The CDR3 extends over 15 amino acids. Between the trimmed V and J ends, which lost 4 bases and 5 bases, there was a span of 14 bases. The CDR3 loop reads CATSTPNRGTGELFF. CDR3 DNA: TGTGCCACCAGCACCCCTAATAGGGGGACCGGGGAGCTGTTTTTT.